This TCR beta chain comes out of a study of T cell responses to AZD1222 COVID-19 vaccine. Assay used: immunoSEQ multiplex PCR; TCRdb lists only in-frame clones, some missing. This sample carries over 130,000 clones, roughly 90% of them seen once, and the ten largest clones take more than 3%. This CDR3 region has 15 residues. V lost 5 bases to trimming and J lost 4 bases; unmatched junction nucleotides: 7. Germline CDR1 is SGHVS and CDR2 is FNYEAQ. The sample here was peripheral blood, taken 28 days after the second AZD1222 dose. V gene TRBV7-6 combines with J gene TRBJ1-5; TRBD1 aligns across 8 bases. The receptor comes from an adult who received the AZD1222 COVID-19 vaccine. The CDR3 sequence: CASSARTGLNQPQHF. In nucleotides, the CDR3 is TGTGCCAGCAGCGCCCGGACAGGGTTGAATCAGCCCCAGCATTTT.